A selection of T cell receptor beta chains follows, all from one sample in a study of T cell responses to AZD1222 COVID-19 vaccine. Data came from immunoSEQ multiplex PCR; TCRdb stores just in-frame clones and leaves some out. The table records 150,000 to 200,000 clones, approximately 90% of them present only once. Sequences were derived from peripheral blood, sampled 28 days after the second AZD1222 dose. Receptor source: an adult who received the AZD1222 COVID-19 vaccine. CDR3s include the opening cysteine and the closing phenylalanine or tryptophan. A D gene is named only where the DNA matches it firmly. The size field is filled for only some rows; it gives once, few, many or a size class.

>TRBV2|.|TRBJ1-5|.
CASSRQGLNQPQHF
TGTGCCAGTTCGAGGCAGGGACTAAATCAGCCCCAGCATTTT
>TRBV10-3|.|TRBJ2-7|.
CATRGGGGRDEQYF
TGTGCCACCAGGGGGGGAGGGGGAAGGGACGAGCAGTACTTC
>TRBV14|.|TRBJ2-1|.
CASSLLGNEQFF
TGTGCCAGCAGCCTATTGGGGAATGAGCAGTTCTTC
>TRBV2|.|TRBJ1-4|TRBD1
CASSVKRQGGGKLFF
TGTGCCAGCAGTGTTAAGAGACAGGGCGGGGGAAAACTGTTTTTT
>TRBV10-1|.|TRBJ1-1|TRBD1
CASSFGTGTGGAFF
TGCGCCAGCAGCTTCGGGACAGGGACGGGGGGTGCTTTCTTT
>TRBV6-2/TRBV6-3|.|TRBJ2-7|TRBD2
CASSPLGLAKTYEQYF
TGTGCCAGCAGTCCACTTGGACTAGCGAAAACCTACGAGCAGTACTTC
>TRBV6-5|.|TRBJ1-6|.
CASRAAVGNSPLHF
TGTGCCAGCAGGGCGGCAGTTGGTAATTCACCCCTCCACTTT
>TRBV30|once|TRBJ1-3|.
CAWRSPPSLGPIYF
TGTGCCTGGAGGTCGCCCCCCTCACTGGGGCCCATATATTTT
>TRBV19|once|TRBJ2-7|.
CASSIWGAGGEQYF
TGTGCCAGTAGTATATGGGGGGCCGGGGGCGAGCAGTACTTC
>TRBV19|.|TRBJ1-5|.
CASKEGSQPQHF
TGTGCCAGTAAAGAGGGAAGTCAGCCCCAGCATTTT
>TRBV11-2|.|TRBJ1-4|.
CASSLKLGRASIEKLFF
TGTGCCAGCAGCTTAAAATTGGGGCGAGCCAGTATTGAAAAACTGTTTTTT
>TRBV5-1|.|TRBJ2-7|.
CASSLGGGGSYEQYF
TGCGCCAGCAGCTTGGGTGGTGGTGGTTCCTACGAGCAGTACTTC
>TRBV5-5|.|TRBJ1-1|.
CASTFTRDPAPLNTEAFF
TGTGCCAGCACCTTCACTCGGGATCCAGCCCCCTTGAACACTGAAGCTTTCTTT
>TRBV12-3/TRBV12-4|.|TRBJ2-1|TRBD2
CASSRTSYEQFF
TGTGCCAGCAGTCGGACTAGCTATGAGCAGTTCTTC
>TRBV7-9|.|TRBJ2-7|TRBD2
CASSHGLAGDYEQYF
TGTGCCAGCAGCCACGGACTAGCGGGGGACTACGAGCAGTACTTC
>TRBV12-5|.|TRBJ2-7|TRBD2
CASGPSGTSGSQRYF
TGTGCTAGTGGCCCCTCCGGGACTAGCGGGAGCCAGCGGTACTTC